This T cell receptor (beta chain) was recorded in a study of T cell changes during pregnancy in multiple sclerosis. Generated by immunoSEQ multiplex PCR, the TCRdb table keeps only in-frame clones and is missing some. Among some 130,000 clones, 96% were seen once, and the ten largest hold 0.44%. The receptor was isolated from a female donor with multiple sclerosis, enrolled in a pregnancy study. The input for sequencing was peripheral blood, taken after pregnancy.

CDR3: CSAPQGDGYTF. The CDR3 region has the DNA TGCAGTGCCCCACAGGGAGATGGCTACACCTTC. V gene TRBV20-1 combines with J gene TRBJ1-2, with a tentative D call TRBD1 (6 bases). Between the trimmed V and J ends, which lost 6 bases and 6 bases, there was a span of 11 bases. CDR1 DFQATT and CDR2 SNEGSKA come from the germline V gene (reference sequence). The CDR3 is made up of 11 amino acids.